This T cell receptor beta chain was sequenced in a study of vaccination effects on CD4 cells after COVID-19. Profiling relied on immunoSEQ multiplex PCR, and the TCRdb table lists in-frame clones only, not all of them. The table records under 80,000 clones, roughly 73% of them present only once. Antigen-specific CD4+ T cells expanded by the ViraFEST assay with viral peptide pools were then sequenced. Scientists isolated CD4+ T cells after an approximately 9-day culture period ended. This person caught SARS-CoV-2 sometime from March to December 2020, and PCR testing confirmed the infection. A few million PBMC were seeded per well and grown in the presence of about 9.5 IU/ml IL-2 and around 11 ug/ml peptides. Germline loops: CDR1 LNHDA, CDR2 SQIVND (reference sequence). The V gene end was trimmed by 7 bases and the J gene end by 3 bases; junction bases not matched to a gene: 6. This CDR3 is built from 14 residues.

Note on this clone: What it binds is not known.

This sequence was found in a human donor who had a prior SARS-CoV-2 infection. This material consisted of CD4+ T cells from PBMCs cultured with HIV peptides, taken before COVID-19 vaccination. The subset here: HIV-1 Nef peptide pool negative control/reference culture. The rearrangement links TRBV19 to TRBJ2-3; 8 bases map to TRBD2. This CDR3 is CASKLAVLTDTQYF. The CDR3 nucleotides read TGTGCCAGTAAACTAGCGGTACTTACAGATACGCAGTATTTT.